This T cell receptor (beta chain) was identified during a study of cytomegalovirus exposure and HLA in healthy donors. This CDR3 is 16 amino acids long. CDR1 is SGDLS, CDR2 YYNGEE, per germline. Trimming took off 0 bases at V and 0 bases at J, with 10 bases between the two ends. PCR involved 60 Vbeta and 13 Jbeta primers. Profiling relied on immunoSEQ multiplex PCR, and the TCRdb table lists in-frame clones only, not all of them. The sample lists some 98,000 clones; more than 60% were seen once. The TCR sequence derives from a man aged 45-65 years in good health and CMV-seronegative. This chain uses TRBV9 with TRBJ1-3, with D hard to call. Sequenced material: PBMCs. As DNA, the CDR3 is TGTGCCAGCAGCGTAGATCTCCTCCCCTCTGGAAACACCATATATTTT. It is translated as CASSVDLLPSGNTIYF.